This T cell receptor (beta chain) was identified in a study of CD8 T cells in Susac syndrome. This CDR3 region has 12 residues. CDR1 and CDR2 (germline): MNHEY, SVGEGT. The V end lost 5 bases, the J end lost 5 bases, and 9 bases lay between the germline ends. Random hexamers were used to reverse transcribe roughly 0.45 to 1 ug of RNA. TCRdb used MiXCR to reprocess the immunoSEQ multiplex PCR reads, holding one entry per CDR3 protein. The sample carries more than 65,000 distinct CDR3 sequences, approximately 95% recorded once. The CD8+ and CD4+ T cells were negatively isolated, with the TEMRA cells enriched by FACS.

Source material: CD8+ T cells from PBMCs. The sequence was obtained from a human donor in good health. The V gene is TRBV6-2 or TRBV6-3, the J gene TRBJ2-5, with D possibly called TRBD1 or TRBD2 (5 bases each). The CDR3 reads CASSQGPETQYF. The CDR3 DNA follows: TGTGCCAGCAGTCAGGGACCGGAGACCCAGTACTTC.